What follows are 29 T cell receptor beta chains derived from one specimen sequenced in a study of CD8+CD57+ T cells in acquired aplastic anemia. For CDR3 and TCR beta VDJ profiling, genomic DNA was the template used. Each CDR3 protein gets one entry after TCRdb re-called the reads with MiXCR. This sample has 300,000 or so distinct CDR3 sequences, with about 56% found just once. The sample was sorted CD4+, CD8+, or CD8+CD57+ T cells (not recorded which) from PBMCs. Receptors originate from a human donor with severe aplastic anemia or a healthy control (not recorded which).

With regard to this clonotype: With a much larger clone just one base away, this may be a read error. This chain uses TRBV30 with TRBJ2-1; D call uncertain. Per the germline V gene, CDR1 is GTSNPN and CDR2 is SVGIG (reference sequence). This CDR3 is built from 12 residues. CDR3 DNA sequence: TGTACCTGGAGTGTCCTGTTAAATGAGCAGTTCTTC. Protein product: CTWSVLLNEQFF.

The rearrangement joins TRBV10-3 to TRBJ2-7, with 7 positions matching TRBD1. After removal of 10 bases from V and 0 bases from J, the junction contained 12 bases not matched to a gene. The CDR3 runs to 15 residues. The germline gives CDR1 ENHRY, CDR2 SYGVKD. The CDR3 nucleotides are TGTGCCAGCAATGCTCGAACAGGGGCCTCCTACGAGCAGTACTTC. Its protein product is CASNARTGASYEQYF.

The chain couples TRBV7-8 to TRBJ2-5, with 12 bases lining up with TRBD2. CDR1 and CDR2 (germline): SGHVS, FQNEAQ. This CDR3 has 17 residues. With V trimmed by 4 bases and J by 5 bases, 11 bases remained unmatched. The CDR3 sequence: CASSSGLAGRAGETQYF. Written as DNA, the CDR3 is TGTGCCAGCAGCTCTGGACTAGCGGGGCGAGCGGGTGAGACCCAGTACTTC.

This clonotype was observed at least ten times. The gene calls are TRBV11-1 and TRBJ1-2, with 12 bases lining up with TRBD1. The V segment lost 5 bases and the J segment 4 bases; nucleotides outside the gene matches: 5. Germline CDR1 reads SGHAT; CDR2 reads FQDESV (reference sequence). The CDR3 covers 15 residues. The CDR3 sequence is CASSLGTGGVYGYTF. In DNA, the CDR3 is TGTGCCAGCAGCCTCGGGACAGGGGGCGTCTATGGCTACACCTTC. The full variable domain, with the rest looked up from reference TRBV11-1 and TRBJ1-2, is EAEVAQSPRYKITEKSQAVAFWCDPISGHATLYWYRQILGQGPELLVQFQDESVVDDSQLPKDRFSAERLKGVDSTLKIQPAELGDSAMYLCASSLGTGGVYGYTFGSGTRLTVV.

This clonotype showed up many times. V gene TRBV9 combines with J gene TRBJ2-7, with 7 bases aligning to TRBD1. CDR3 length equals 14 residues. From germline, CDR1 is SGDLS and CDR2 YYNGEE. After removal of 3 bases from V and 1 base from J, the junction contained 4 bases not matched to a gene. The CDR3 loop reads CASSARGLSYEQYF. The CDR3 DNA reads as TGTGCCAGCAGCGCCAGGGGGTTGTCCTACGAGCAGTACTTC.

This clonotype came up many times. The chain carries TRBV7-2 and TRBJ2-3, with D maybe TRBD2 (6 bases). The germline CDR1 and CDR2 sequences are SGHTA and FQGNSA. The CDR3 extends over 21 amino acids. Trimming stripped 6 bases from V and 0 bases from J, with 31 bases between. CDR3 amino acids: CASSNKLLFRGRMTSTDTQYF. DNA of the CDR3: TGTGCCAGCAGTAATAAGCTCCTATTCAGAGGGAGGATGACTAGCACAGATACGCAGTATTTT.

The sample holds many counts of this clonotype. This chain links TRBV6-5 with TRBJ1-3; D not certain. The CDR3 consists of 18 residues. Germline assignment: CDR1 MNHEY and CDR2 SVGAGI. V was trimmed by 0 bases and J by 0 bases, leaving 15 bases between them. The CDR3 here is CASSYSMQSPNSGNTIYF. The CDR3 nucleotides are TGTGCCAGCAGTTACTCGATGCAAAGCCCCAACTCTGGAAACACCATATATTTT.

The V and J genes are TRBV5-6 and TRBJ1-2, with no clear D. Trimming removed 3 bases at V and 3 bases at J, with 6 bases between. CDR1 and CDR2 (germline): SGHDT, YYEEEE. This CDR3 spans 12 amino acids. The DNA of the CDR3 is TGTGCCAGCAGCTCCGGAGACTATGGCTACACCTTC. This gives the protein CASSSGDYGYTF. Based on the CDR3 plus reference TRBV5-6 and TRBJ1-2, the full variable domain is DAGVTQSPTHLIKTRGQQVTLRCSPKSGHDTVSWYQQALGQGPQFIFQYYEEEERQRGNFPDRFSGHQFPNYSSELNVNALLLGDSALYLCASSSGDYGYTFGSGTRLTVV.

CDR3 residues: CASSVDEAQYYGYTF. The CDR3 nucleotides read TGTGCCAGCAGCGTAGATGAAGCACAGTACTATGGCTACACCTTC. This rearrangement joins TRBV5-6 to TRBJ1-2; no firm D call. V shed 4 bases and J shed 3 bases, with 16 bases lying between them. The length of the CDR3 is 15 residues. Germline loops: CDR1 SGHDT, CDR2 YYEEEE.

V and J are TRBV20-1 and TRBJ2-7, with a weak D call TRBD2 (6 bases). Trimming stripped 6 bases from V and 3 bases from J, with 21 bases between. CDR3 size: 15 residues. Germline V lookup: CDR1 DFQATT, CDR2 SNEGSKA (reference sequence). The CDR3 loop is CSAPSGEEDHYEQYF. DNA for the CDR3: TGCAGTGCCCCCTCGGGGGAGGAGGACCACTACGAGCAGTACTTC.

This clonotype was counted many times. This chain joins TRBV6-5 and TRBJ2-1; D is undetermined. Per the germline V gene, CDR1 is MNHEY and CDR2 is SVGAGI. V was trimmed by 7 bases and J by 4 bases, leaving 11 bases between them. This CDR3 has 13 residues. The CDR3 nucleotides read TGTGCCAGCACCTCCTTCGGATACAATGAGCAGTTCTTC. It specifies CASTSFGYNEQFF.

This clonotype has just a few counts. V is TRBV7-2 and J is TRBJ2-5; TRBD1 agrees at 7 bases. CDR1 is SGHTA and CDR2 is FQGNSA in the germline V gene. The CDR3 is 13 residues long. V dropped 5 bases and J dropped 7; count of bases not matched to a gene: 7. CDR3 sequence reads: CASSIGTVATQYF. CDR3 nucleotide sequence: TGTGCCAGCAGCATCGGGACAGTAGCGACCCAGTACTTC.

This clonotype was counted at least ten times. The rearrangement joins TRBV19 to TRBJ2-1, with 7 bases lining up with TRBD2. Germline CDR1 and CDR2: LNHDA and SQIVND (reference sequence). Trimming took 5 bases from V and 2 from J; bases not matched to a gene: 3. CDR3 size: 14 residues. The CDR3 is CASSRGETYNEQFF. DNA of the CDR3: TGTGCCAGTAGTCGGGGGGAAACCTACAATGAGCAGTTCTTC.

Details on this clonotype: At one of its ends the junction is not consistent with the germline gene, which may arise from a read error. The gene calls are TRBV10-3 and TRBJ1-2; D might be TRBD1 (5 bases). Per the germline V gene, CDR1 is ENHRY and CDR2 is SYGVKD. The CDR3 length is 16 residues. The CDR3 coding sequence is TGTGCCAGCAGTTATGCGCCCCAGGGAACCGGCTACGGCTACACCTTC. Amino acid sequence: CASSYAPQGTGYGYTF.

Many counts were recorded for this clonotype. The chain joins TRBV12-3 or TRBV12-4 to TRBJ2-1, with D hard to call. The CDR3 is 17 residues long. Trimming took off 0 bases at V and 4 bases at J, with 16 bases between the two ends. CDR3 in DNA: TGTGCCAGCAGTTTAGCGCTCGTGGCGTTCGGTTACAATGAGCAGTTCTTC. Residues: CASSLALVAFGYNEQFF.

V gene TRBV9 combines with J gene TRBJ2-3; D is ambiguous. Germline assignment: CDR1 SGDLS and CDR2 YYNGEE. The CDR3 loop spans 14 amino acids. Trimming shortened V by 2 bases and J by 4 bases, and 11 bases separated the two germline ends. CDR3 nucleotides: TGTGCCAGCAGCGTGGCCCAGACCCCAGATACGCAGTATTTT. Encoded protein: CASSVAQTPDTQYF. The full variable domain, its missing parts supplied by reference TRBV9 and TRBJ2-3, is DSGVTQTPKHLITATGQRVTLRCSPRSGDLSVYWYQQSLDQGLQFLIQYYNGEERAKGNILERFSAQQFPDLHSELNLSSLELGDSALYFCASSVAQTPDTQYFGPGTRLTVL.

The chain recombines TRBV4-1 with TRBJ2-1; D may be TRBD2 (6 bases). Germline values: CDR1 MGHRA, CDR2 YSYEKL. Trimming stripped 0 bases from V and 5 bases from J, with 20 bases between. CDR3 length equals 18 residues. CDR3 DNA sequence: TGCGCCAGCAGCCAAGATGGAGGGGCCCCCACTACTAACAATGAGCAGTTCTTC. Protein sequence: CASSQDGGAPTTNNEQFF.

The rearrangement joins TRBV10-3 to TRBJ2-3; 7 nucleotides match TRBD1. J lost 2 bases, V lost 6 bases, and 5 bases had no gene match. Germline V gene data show CDR1 as ENHRY and CDR2 as SYGVKD. CDR3 length: 14 residues. The DNA for the CDR3 is TGTGCCATCAGGGAGACAGGGATCACAGATACGCAGTATTTT. It translates to CAIRETGITDTQYF.

V usage is TRBV14 and J usage is TRBJ1-1; D is ambiguous. In germline, CDR1 is SGHDN, CDR2 FVKESK. The V and J ends lost 4 bases and 3 bases respectively, with 18 bases between them. This CDR3 spans 16 amino acids. The DNA for the CDR3 is TGTGCCAGCAGCCGGGCCTCGGGGATGGGAGACACTGAAGCTTTCTTT. This codes for CASSRASGMGDTEAFF. The whole variable domain, filled in from reference TRBV14 and TRBJ1-1, reads EAGVTQFPSHSVIEKGQTVTLRCDPISGHDNLYWYRRVMGKEIKFLLHFVKESKQDESGMPNNRFLAERTGGTYSTLKVQPAELEDSGVYFCASSRASGMGDTEAFFGQGTRLTVV.

Comments on this clonotype: With a much larger clone just one base away, this may be a read error. The genes are TRBV5-1 and TRBJ1-1; D unclear. Per the germline V gene, CDR1 is SGHRS and CDR2 is YFSETQ. CDR3 length equals 14 residues. The CDR3, as DNA: TGCGCCAACAGCTCCTGGCGGGTGGACACTGAAGCTTTCTTT. It encodes CANSSWRVDTEAFF.

This clonotype was seen ten or more times. The V and J genes are TRBV19 and TRBJ2-1; 8 bases are a match to TRBD2. This CDR3 is built from 15 residues. V dropped 1 base and J dropped 1; count of bases not matched to a gene: 0. Germline V gene lookup returns CDR1 LNHDA and CDR2 SQIVND (reference sequence). The CDR3 region has the DNA TGTGCCAGTAGTATAGCGGGGGGGTCCTACAATGAGCAGTTCTTC. It encodes CASSIAGGSYNEQFF.

The V gene is TRBV14, the J gene TRBJ1-2; 9 nucleotides line up with TRBD1. From germline, CDR1 is SGHDN and CDR2 FVKESK. V lost 7 bases to trimming and J lost 7 bases; unmatched junction nucleotides: 10. The CDR3 consists of 14 residues. The CDR3 protein is CASTGQGNLGGYTF. The CDR3 DNA reads as TGTGCCAGCACAGGACAGGGGAATCTAGGTGGCTACACCTTC.

The rearrangement joins TRBV7-3 to TRBJ2-3, with D maybe TRBD2 (7 bases). The germline V gene has CDR1 SGHTA and CDR2 FQGTGA. Deletions cut 0 bases from V and 1 base from J, with 14 bases between. CDR3 length equals 17 residues. The CDR3 DNA sequence: TGTGCCAGCAGCTTAACGGGGAGGGCAGGGGGCACAGATACGCAGTATTTT. It encodes CASSLTGRAGGTDTQYF. Full variable domain (rest looked up from reference TRBV7-3 and TRBJ2-3): GAGVSQTPSNKVTEKGKYVELRCDPISGHTALYWYRQSLGQGPEFLIYFQGTGAADDSGLPNDRFFAVRPEGSVSTLKIQRTERGDSAVYLCASSLTGRAGGTDTQYFGPGTRLTVL.

This clonotype has just a few counts. The CDR3 region has the DNA TGTGCCAGCAGCGTAGGGGACGGGGGCTACGAGCAGTACTTC. This gives the protein CASSVGDGGYEQYF. The chain combines TRBV9 with TRBJ2-7; a possible D gene is TRBD2 (6 bases). CDR1 SGDLS and CDR2 YYNGEE come from the germline V gene. Trimming shortened V by 0 bases and J by 3 bases, and 10 bases separated the two germline ends. This CDR3 is 14 amino acids long. Supplemented by reference TRBV9 and TRBJ2-7, the full variable domain reads DSGVTQTPKHLITATGQRVTLRCSPRSGDLSVYWYQQSLDQGLQFLIQYYNGEERAKGNILERFSAQQFPDLHSELNLSSLELGDSALYFCASSVGDGGYEQYFGPGTRLTVT.

In its sample, this clonotype was seen a few times. A much larger clone sits a single nucleotide away, making a read error possible. This chain uses TRBV12-5 with TRBJ2-5; no definite D call. The CDR3 contains 15 residues. Germline CDR1 reads LGHNT; CDR2 reads FRNRAP. Trimming removed 6 bases from V and 1 base from J, with 15 bases in between. The CDR3 region has the DNA TGTGCTAGTGGCACCCCGGTACACACCCAAGAGACCCAGTACTTC. The encoded protein is CASGTPVHTQETQYF. The full variable domain, with the rest looked up from reference TRBV12-5 and TRBJ2-5, is DARVTQTPRHKVTEMGQEVTMRCQPILGHNTVFWYRQTMMQGLELLAYFRNRAPLDDSGMPKDRFSAEMPDATLATLKIQPSEPRDSAVYFCASGTPVHTQETQYFGPGTRLLVL.

This clonotype appeared many times. V gene TRBV6-6 combines with J gene TRBJ2-7; weak D call: TRBD2 (5 bases). In germline, CDR1 is MNHNY, CDR2 SVGAGI (reference sequence). This CDR3 comprises 13 residues. V was cut by 8 bases and J by 6 bases, with 17 bases left in between. The CDR3 DNA sequence: TGTGCCAGCTTCGTAAACGATGGGAGCGAGCAGTACTTC. This sequence encodes CASFVNDGSEQYF.

This clonotype was counted between two and nine times. The chain uses TRBV7-6 and TRBJ2-2, with D unclear. The germline V gene encodes CDR1 SGHVS and CDR2 FNYEAQ. V lost 10 bases and J lost 2, with 11 bases in between. This CDR3 region has 13 residues. CDR3 protein: CATGAANTGELFF. CDR3 bases: TGTGCCACTGGCGCAGCCAACACCGGGGAGCTGTTTTTT.

This clonotype was found many times. The rearrangement links TRBV10-2 to TRBJ1-6; no clear D. Per germline, CDR1 WSHSY and CDR2 SAAADI. CDR3 length: 15 amino acids. The V and J ends lost 6 bases and 1 base respectively, with 10 bases between them. The CDR3 here is CASSETSSYNSPLHF. The CDR3 DNA reads TGCGCCAGCAGCGAGACCTCTTCCTATAATTCACCCCTCCACTTT.

This clonotype was recorded many times. The chain uses TRBV7-2 and TRBJ1-4, with TRBD1 identical over 7 bases. Germline values: CDR1 SGHTA, CDR2 FQGNSA. The CDR3 is 14 amino acids. With 4 bases clipped from V and 8 bases from J, the junction kept 7 bases outside the gene matches. The CDR3 coding sequence is TGTGCCAGCAGCTACACAGGGGCGGGGGAAAAACTGTTTTTT. Amino acids: CASSYTGAGEKLFF.